This is a list of T cell receptor beta chains from one sample in a study of T cell responses to AZD1222 COVID-19 vaccine. Data came from immunoSEQ multiplex PCR; TCRdb stores just in-frame clones and leaves some out. The sample lists 110,000 to 150,000 clones; approximately 91% were seen once. The sequenced sample was peripheral blood, obtained 28 days after the second AZD1222 dose. The receptors stem from an adult who received the AZD1222 COVID-19 vaccine. The CDR3 runs from the conserved cysteine through the conserved F or W. D genes are given only for firm matches. Rows give clone size only sometimes, using once, few, many, or a class for an expanded clone.

TRBJ2-1 | TRBV3-1/TRBV3-2 | TRBD1 | . | CASSPRDRNNEQFF | TGTGCCAGCAGCCCCCGGGACAGAAACAATGAGCAGTTCTTC
TRBJ1-1 | TRBV2 | . | . | CASRDDARPTEAFF | TGTGCCAGCCGGGACGATGCTCGGCCCACTGAAGCTTTCTTT
TRBJ2-2 | TRBV30 | . | . | CAWRANQGRELFF | TGTGCCTGGAGAGCCAATCAGGGGAGGGAGCTGTTTTTT
TRBJ1-2 | TRBV20-1 | . | . | CSASLGIGGGYTF | TGCAGTGCTAGTTTGGGAATCGGAGGCGGCTACACCTTC
TRBJ2-5 | TRBV15 | . | few | CATSAPGALQETQYF | TGTGCCACCAGCGCTCCAGGGGCTCTCCAAGAGACCCAGTACTTC
TRBJ1-1 | TRBV5-6 | . | . | CASSLVPTPLTEAFF | TGTGCCAGCAGCTTGGTTCCCACCCCCCTCACTGAAGCTTTCTTT
TRBJ1-1 | TRBV6-1 | . | . | CASSEAATGASTEAFF | TGTGCCAGCAGTGAAGCGGCGACGGGGGCTAGCACTGAAGCTTTCTTT
TRBJ1-2 | TRBV5-8 | . | . | CASSGREGLYGYTF | TGTGCCAGCAGCGGGAGAGAGGGCCTCTATGGCTACACCTTC
TRBJ2-1 | TRBV24-1 | . | . | CATSEQDLAEQFF | TGTGCCACCAGTGAGCAAGACTTGGCGGAGCAGTTCTTC
TRBJ1-1 | TRBV19 | . | . | CASSIDHGGGKAFF | TGTGCCAGTAGTATAGATCATGGTGGGGGAAAAGCTTTCTTT
TRBJ1-5 | TRBV19 | TRBD1 | . | CASSRQGGNQPQHF | TGTGCCAGTAGTCGACAGGGTGGGAATCAGCCCCAGCATTTT
TRBJ1-1 | TRBV18 | . | . | CASSPGTEGEAFF | TGTGCCAGCTCACCAGGGACGGAGGGCGAGGCTTTCTTT
TRBJ1-1 | TRBV5-1 | . | . | CASSLGPRGTEAFF | TGCGCCAGCAGCTTGGGACCGAGAGGCACTGAAGCTTTCTTT
TRBJ1-2 | TRBV5-1 | TRBD1 | . | CASSLGQGAYGYTF | TGCGCCAGCAGCTTGGGACAGGGAGCCTATGGCTACACCTTC
TRBJ2-7 | TRBV9 | TRBD1 | . | CASSADRVPYEQYF | TGTGCCAGCAGCGCGGACAGGGTTCCCTACGAGCAGTACTTC
TRBJ2-5 | TRBV29-1 | . | . | CSASRGRQETQYF | TGCAGCGCCTCCCGGGGCAGACAAGAGACCCAGTACTTC
TRBJ2-7 | TRBV11-2 | . | . | CASSLVFRPYEQYF | TGTGCCAGCAGCTTAGTATTCCGTCCCTACGAGCAGTACTTC
TRBJ2-7 | TRBV5-5 | . | . | CASSLSSGGSYEQYF | TGTGCCAGCAGCCTCTCCTCGGGCGGATCCTACGAGCAGTACTTC
TRBJ1-4 | TRBV14 | . | once | CASSQEGGAGEKLFF | TGTGCCAGCAGCCAAGAGGGAGGGGCAGGTGAAAAACTGTTTTTT
TRBJ1-4 | TRBV4-1 | TRBD1 | . | CASRKAGQGLSTNEKLFF | TGCGCCAGCAGAAAGGCGGGACAGGGTCTCTCAACTAATGAAAAACTGTTTTTT
TRBJ2-2 | TRBV7-2 | . | . | CASSQGRQTGELFF | TGTGCCAGCAGCCAAGGGCGCCAAACCGGGGAGCTGTTTTTT
TRBJ2-3 | TRBV7-2 | TRBD2 | . | CASSFQAGGYTDTQYF | TGTGCCAGCAGCTTCCAAGCGGGGGGCTACACAGATACGCAGTATTTT
TRBJ2-1 | TRBV5-1 | TRBD2 | . | CASSFPTYTSGGYASYNEQFF | TGCGCCAGCAGCTTCCCAACGTACACTAGCGGGGGCTATGCATCCTACAATGAGCAGTTCTTC